Below, 12 T cell receptor beta chains from the same sample are listed, as sequenced in a study of blood T cell repertoires in COVID-19. Repertoires were generated with immunoSEQ multiplex PCR, while TCRdb's copy carries only in-frame clones and drops some. Altogether 150,000 to 200,000 clones are present, about 89% being singletons, with the ten largest covering 1.9%. Sequencing used peripheral blood. These receptors were taken from a man younger than 35 who had recovered from COVID-19.

J is TRBJ2-6 and V is TRBV29-1; possible D gene TRBD1, 5 bases. The CDR3 contains 15 residues. Trimming removed 7 bases at V and 2 bases at J, with 15 bases between. Germline CDR1 SQVTM, CDR2 ANQGSEA. CDR3 sequence (DNA): TGCAGCGCCGTTGACAGAGCAACTGGGGCCAACGTCCTGACTTTC. Its translation is CSAVDRATGANVLTF.

This clone has a single count. The V call is TRBV9, the J call TRBJ2-1, with 9 bases identical to TRBD2. Germline trimming cut 3 bases from V and 8 bases from J; bases unmatched to any gene: 6. The CDR3 covers 14 residues. Looked up from germline, CDR1 is SGDLS and CDR2 is YYNGEE. The CDR3 loop reads CASSEDSGGYEQFF. CDR3 sequence (DNA): TGTGCCAGCAGCGAAGATAGCGGGGGCTATGAGCAGTTCTTC. The variable domain in full, with the rest retrieved from reference TRBV9 and TRBJ2-1, is DSGVTQTPKHLITATGQRVTLRCSPRSGDLSVYWYQQSLDQGLQFLIQYYNGEERAKGNILERFSAQQFPDLHSELNLSSLELGDSALYFCASSEDSGGYEQFFGPGTRLTVL.

This clone was found a few times. The rearrangement links TRBV28 to TRBJ1-1, with TRBD1 identical over 8 bases. V shed 6 bases, J shed 5 bases, and the junction held 8 bases outside the gene matches. The CDR3 covers 14 residues. Germline V gene lookup returns CDR1 MDHEN and CDR2 SYDVKM. CDR3: CASRQGDGGTEAFF. DNA for the CDR3: TGTGCCAGCAGACAGGGGGATGGAGGAACTGAAGCTTTCTTT.

The rearrangement links TRBV6-2 or TRBV6-3 to TRBJ2-7, with 10 bases matching TRBD1. Trimming removed 5 bases from V and 5 bases from J; junction bases left unmatched: 9. Germline assignment: CDR1 MNHEY and CDR2 SVGEGT. The CDR3 loop spans 15 amino acids. This chain's CDR3 is CASSRPGQGWNEQYF. DNA for the CDR3: TGTGCCAGCAGTCGCCCGGGACAGGGGTGGAACGAGCAGTACTTC.

The J gene is TRBJ2-3, the V gene TRBV14, with TRBD2 matching over 10 bases. CDR1 is SGHDN and CDR2 is FVKESK in the germline V gene. The CDR3 consists of 15 residues. V was pared by 3 bases and J by 1 base, with 1 base of the junction left unmatched. The DNA for the CDR3 is TGTGCCAGCAGCCATCTAGCGGGAGGCACAGATACGCAGTATTTT. Translated, it gives CASSHLAGGTDTQYF. The full variable domain, completed using reference TRBV14 and TRBJ2-3, is EAGVTQFPSHSVIEKGQTVTLRCDPISGHDNLYWYRRVMGKEIKFLLHFVKESKQDESGMPNNRFLAERTGGTYSTLKVQPAELEDSGVYFCASSHLAGGTDTQYFGPGTRLTVL.

This clone was seen more than once but under ten times. This chain connects TRBV2 to TRBJ1-1; TRBD1 agrees at 7 bases. Germline V gives CDR1 SNHLY, CDR2 FYNNEI. CDR3 size: 12 residues. Trimming at V came to 8 bases and at J to 6 bases, leaving 6 bases not matched to a gene. The chain's CDR3 is CASQDRAPEAFF. The CDR3 region has the DNA TGTGCCAGCCAAGACAGGGCCCCTGAAGCTTTCTTT.

This chain joins TRBV5-1 and TRBJ2-2; D gene ambiguous. The CDR3 length is 13 residues. The germline CDR1 and CDR2 sequences are SGHRS and YFSETQ. V was trimmed by 4 bases and J by 1 base, leaving 5 bases between them. The CDR3, as DNA: TGCGCCAGCAGCCCAGGGAACACCGGGGAGCTGTTTTTT. Translating gives CASSPGNTGELFF.

The chain links TRBV24-1 to TRBJ2-5; 7 nucleotides match TRBD1. With V trimmed by 10 bases and J by 4 bases, 11 bases remained unmatched. The CDR3 has 14 amino acids. Germline loops: CDR1 KGHDR, CDR2 SFDVKD. CDR3 sequence: CATAATGEGETQYF. In DNA form, the CDR3 reads TGTGCCACTGCCGCTACAGGGGAAGGAGAGACCCAGTACTTC.

Here the CDR3 DNA reads TGTGCCTGGAGCGAGACAGGGGGACAGCCCCAGCATTTT. This codes for CAWSETGGQPQHF. J is TRBJ1-5 and V is TRBV30; TRBD1 aligns across 9 bases. This CDR3 has 13 residues. CDR1 GTSNPN and CDR2 SVGIG come from the germline V gene (reference sequence). V lost 3 bases, J lost 7 bases, and 4 bases stayed unmatched.

This rearrangement joins TRBV2 to TRBJ2-7; the D is unclear. This CDR3 comprises 11 residues. Looked up from germline, CDR1 is SNHLY and CDR2 is FYNNEI. V was clipped by 2 bases and J by 5 bases, with 4 bases between them. The CDR3 DNA is TGTGCCAGCAGTGAATTCGACGAGCAGTACTTC. Encoded protein: CASSEFDEQYF.

The chain has TRBV9 and TRBJ2-7, with 9 bases identical to TRBD1. Germline V CDR1 and CDR2: SGDLS, YYNGEE. The V segment lost 4 bases and the J segment 2 bases; nucleotides outside the gene matches: 7. The CDR3 extends over 15 amino acids. CDR3 residues: CASSPGQGLAYEQYF. In nucleotides, the CDR3 is TGTGCCAGCAGCCCGGGACAGGGCTTGGCCTACGAGCAGTACTTC.

This clone was seen only once. J is TRBJ1-2 and V is TRBV12-3 or TRBV12-4, with D uncertain. The CDR3 sequence is 9 residues long. Trimming shortened V by 8 bases and J by 12 bases, and 10 bases separated the two germline ends. CDR3 residues: CASPPGHTF. CDR3 DNA sequence: TGTGCCAGCCCGCCGGGTCACACCTTC.